This TCR beta chain was obtained from a study of cytomegalovirus exposure and HLA in healthy donors. Overall study context: There were about 85 million unique TCRs (from HLA-typed donors) in an early data release.

The PCR was carried out with 60 Vbeta primers and 13 Jbeta primers. Sequencing used immunoSEQ multiplex PCR; TCRdb keeps in-frame clones, though not all of them. The sample lists roughly 180,000 clones; 77% were seen once. The ends were cut back, 1 base at V and 6 bases at J, with 12 bases in the middle. CDR1 is SGHTA and CDR2 is FQGTGA in the germline V gene. This CDR3 comprises 15 residues. J is TRBJ2-2 and V is TRBV7-3; perhaps TRBD1 as D (6 bases). The sequence was obtained from a woman aged 60-70 years in good health and CMV-seropositive. Sequenced input: PBMCs. The CDR3 here is CASSLNPGVAGELFF. DNA for the CDR3: TGTGCCAGCAGCTTAAATCCAGGGGTCGCCGGGGAGCTGTTTTTT.